The following is a TCR beta chain sequence with its context. No antigen is known for it. The sequenced fragment ends 3 residues before the CDR3 boundary, so the rest is inferred from the germline J gene. The data originate from a study of T cells in women clearing cervical HPV infection. This CDR3 region has 14 residues. Trimming at V came to 6 bases and at J to 6 bases, leaving 6 bases not matched to a gene. CDR1 LNHDA and CDR2 SQIVND come from the germline V gene (reference sequence). Study-wide points: Controls had more TRBV6-7 (0.16%) than cases (approximately 0.11%). CIN3+ cases had significantly higher TCR richness than controls; evenness did not differ.

TCRdb's table, derived via immunoSEQ multiplex PCR, lists solely in-frame clones and lacks some. Across 40,000 to 60,000 clones, the top ten clones capture 0.98% of the sample. The chain uses TRBV19 and TRBJ2-1, with 9 bases identical to TRBD2. The source material was blood buffy coat. The clonotype originates from a woman between 18 and 70 years old with a cervical HPV16 infection that either progressed to CIN3+ or cleared (not recorded which). The DNA read from the CDR3 is TGTGCCAGTAGCAATCCGGGACTAGCCAATGAG. This translates into CASSNPGLANE. The entire CDR3 is CASSNPGLANEQFF.